One and the same sample provided the 10 T cell receptor beta chains below, sequenced in a study of blood T cells in healthy people across ages (dated by TCRdb to 2015 to 2017). The receptor library was made with 5' RACE. Reads for this sample came from an Illumina HiSeq 2500. The second PCR ran for roughly 6 to 11 cycles and used a J-beta primer mix along with a sample-barcoded 5' primer. TCRdb's own reprocessing of the public reads used fastp at Q25 and MiXCR and kept productive beta chains. Duplicate CDR3 protein sequences are folded into a single record with the most common DNA and genes. The sample data list about 1.8 million distinct CDR3 sequences, and about 50% of these were observed just once. The ten top clones hold 2% to 2.5% of the sample. Sequenced sample: blood. The receptors were gathered from a woman in her 40s in good health.

The rearrangement links TRBV29-1 to TRBJ2-1, with TRBD1 matching over 10 bases. J gave up 8 bases and V 6 bases, and 4 bases lay outside the gene matches. Per the germline V gene, CDR1 is SQVTM and CDR2 is ANQGSEA. There are 12 residues in the CDR3. In DNA, the CDR3 is TGCAGCGTGGACAGGGGGTCGGATGAGCAGTTCTTC. Translating it yields CSVDRGSDEQFF.

This clonotype was observed a single time. The chain uses TRBV20-1 and TRBJ2-3; unclear D gene. The V and J ends lost 0 bases and 2 bases respectively, with 9 bases between them. There are 14 residues in the CDR3. Germline values: CDR1 DFQATT, CDR2 SNEGSKA (reference sequence). This chain's CDR3 is CSARDLTNTDTQYF. The CDR3 DNA follows: TGCAGTGCTAGAGACCTTACCAACACAGATACGCAGTATTTT.

CDR3 sequence (DNA): TGTGCCAGCAGCTTAGGCGGGGAAACCAAAAACATTCAGTACTTC. Protein: CASSLGGETKNIQYF. The J gene is TRBJ2-4, the V gene TRBV11-2, with D possibly matching TRBD2 (6 bases). Per the germline V gene, CDR1 is SGHAT and CDR2 is FQNNGV. The CDR3 totals 15 residues. V was cut by 1 base and J by 2 bases, with 9 bases left in between.

This clonotype has more than one count but fewer than ten. The chain employs TRBV6-6 and TRBJ2-5; 7 nucleotides agree with TRBD2. Germline-derived CDR1 and CDR2 are MNHNY and SVGAGI (reference sequence). The V gene end was trimmed by 6 bases and the J gene end by 5 bases; junction bases not matched to a gene: 9. This CDR3 has 14 amino acids. This CDR3 reads CASRSSGGRETQYF. CDR3 DNA: TGTGCCAGCAGGTCTAGCGGTGGCAGGGAGACCCAGTACTTC.

The chain couples TRBV27 to TRBJ2-3; 8 nucleotides align to TRBD2. V shed 2 bases, J shed 10 bases, and the junction held 2 bases outside the gene matches. Germline loops: CDR1 MNHEY, CDR2 SMNVEV (reference sequence). CDR3 size: 12 residues. This CDR3 is CASSLVRGAQYF. As DNA, the CDR3 is TGTGCCAGCAGTTTAGTGCGGGGGGCGCAGTATTTT.

This clonotype was observed once. It may be a read error: a sequence one base away is much more abundant. The V call is TRBV5-1, the J call TRBJ2-5, with a tentative D call TRBD2 (7 bases). The CDR3 sequence is 14 residues long. Germline V lookup: CDR1 SGHRS, CDR2 YFSETQ. V was trimmed by 3 bases and J by 5 bases, leaving 14 bases between them. The CDR3 sequence: CASSWGGGDETQYF. CDR3 nucleotides: TGCGCCAGCAGCTGGGGCGGGGGCGACGAGACCCAGTACTTC.

The V gene is TRBV3-1, the J gene TRBJ2-7; D is uncertain. With the DNA end fitting TRBJ2-5 better, the J assignment may be wrong. From germline, CDR1 is LGHDT and CDR2 YNNKEL (reference sequence). The CDR3 contains 12 residues. The CDR3 reads CATQMPGETQYF. The CDR3 coding sequence is TGTGCCACCCAAATGCCCGGAGAGACCCAGTACTTC.

This clonotype appeared a few times. This chain joins TRBV15 and TRBJ2-7, with D possibly being TRBD1 (7 bases). Germline lookup yields CDR1 LNHNV and CDR2 YYDKDF (reference sequence). Trimming pared 5 bases from V and 3 bases from J, leaving 20 bases between. This CDR3 spans 16 amino acids. This chain's CDR3 is CATSGGIRQGNYEQYF. For the CDR3, the DNA is TGTGCCACCAGCGGGGGGATCCGACAGGGTAACTACGAGCAGTACTTC.

This rearrangement joins TRBV5-5 to TRBJ2-4, with 8 bases matching TRBD1. Trimming at V came to 4 bases and at J to 9 bases, leaving 3 bases not matched to a gene. Per the germline V gene, CDR1 is SGHKS and CDR2 is YYEKEE (reference sequence). The CDR3 consists of 12 residues. The CDR3 sequence is CASSDTGGIQYF. CDR3 nucleotides: TGTGCCAGCAGCGATACAGGGGGCATTCAGTACTTC.

The V gene is TRBV7-2, the J gene TRBJ2-3; D call uncertain. Deletions cut 3 bases from V and 5 bases from J, with 9 bases between. Germline CDR1 reads SGHTA; CDR2 reads FQGNSA. The CDR3 totals 13 residues. This CDR3 is CASSFDFKDTQYF. Written as DNA, the CDR3 is TGTGCCAGCAGCTTCGACTTTAAAGATACGCAGTATTTT.